Following are 5 T cell receptor beta chains from one sample sequenced in a study of cytomegalovirus exposure and HLA in healthy donors. The PCR used 60 Vbeta and 13 Jbeta primers. Here immunoSEQ multiplex PCR was the method, and the copy in TCRdb shows in-frame clones only, minus some. Of 150,000 or so clones in the sample, roughly 84% were seen once. The source material was PBMCs. These receptors were taken from a boy aged 2 to 10 in good health and CMV-seronegative.

This rearrangement joins TRBV7-2 to TRBJ2-3, with 8 bases fitting TRBD1. The junction had 2 bases not matched to a gene; V was cut back by 4 bases and J by 2 bases. The CDR3 totals 14 residues. CDR1 and CDR2 (germline): SGHTA, FQGNSA. CDR3 bases: TGTGCCAGCAGCTCGGACAGGGCCACAGATACGCAGTATTTT. Translation: CASSSDRATDTQYF.

This chain connects TRBV11-2 to TRBJ1-6; D unclear. The V gene's germline CDR1 is SGHAT and CDR2 FQNNGV. Trimming took 5 bases from V and 9 from J, leaving 17 bases between them. The CDR3 is 15 residues long. The CDR3 here is CASSMEGWPSSPLHF. CDR3 coding DNA: TGTGCCAGCAGCATGGAGGGCTGGCCCTCTTCACCCCTCCACTTT.

The chain joins TRBV28 to TRBJ1-5, with D possibly being TRBD1 (6 bases). This CDR3 contains 15 residues. The germline V gene has CDR1 MDHEN and CDR2 SYDVKM. With 7 bases removed from V and 5 bases from J, the gap between germline ends came to 18 bases. CDR3 loop: CASNLFRQAYQPQHF. CDR3 nucleotides: TGTGCCAGCAACTTATTCCGACAGGCTTATCAGCCCCAGCATTTT. Combining the CDR3 with reference TRBV28 and TRBJ1-5 gives the whole variable domain DVKVTQSSRYLVKRTGEKVFLECVQDMDHENMFWYRQDPGLGLRLIYFSYDVKMKEKGDIPEGYSVSREKKERFSLILESASTNQTSMYLCASNLFRQAYQPQHFGDGTRLSIL.

V is TRBV5-4 and J is TRBJ2-7; 10 bases fit TRBD1. CDR1 SGHNT and CDR2 YYREEE come from the germline V gene (reference sequence). The CDR3 consists of 14 residues. Losses at the gene ends were 5 bases for V and 0 bases for J; bases not matched to a gene: 2. CDR3 DNA sequence: TGTGCCAGCAGTCGGACAGGGGGCTCCTACGAGCAGTACTTC. It translates to CASSRTGGSYEQYF.

The V gene is TRBV25-1, the J gene TRBJ2-1, with D maybe TRBD1 (6 bases). V gave up 2 bases and J gave up 10 bases, with 9 bases separating them. The CDR3 runs to 12 residues. CDR1 and CDR2 (germline): MGHDK, SYGVNS. CDR3: CASSEPDREQFF. The DNA for the CDR3 is TGTGCCAGCAGTGAACCCGACAGGGAGCAGTTCTTC.